This T cell receptor (beta chain) was identified during a study of T cells in Graves' hyperthyroidism and ophthalmopathy. This clonotype was detected only a few times. Amplified TCR beta CDR3 regions derived from RNA transcripts. When the TCR CDR3 underwent first-round RT-PCR, the HTBI primer set was used. Using its own MiXCR run on the multiplex PCR reads, TCRdb lists one record per CDR3 protein. The sample yields about 640,000 distinct CDR3 sequences, roughly 20% seen once. J lost 9 bases, V lost 5 bases, and 10 bases had no gene match. Germline values: CDR1 MNHEY, CDR2 SMNVEV (reference sequence). This CDR3 region has 14 residues.

What was sequenced was blood. The chain joins TRBV27 to TRBJ2-1; 7 bases are a match to TRBD1. This TCR derives from a man between 25 and 39 years old with Graves' ophthalmopathy. The CDR3 nucleotides are TGTGCCAGCAGTCCAAGGGGGCTTAGGTTTGAGCAGTTCTTC. Its translation is CASSPRGLRFEQFF.